The 26 T cell receptor beta chains given below trace back to one sample, sequenced in a study of shared clonotypes between healthy human individuals. The assay was immunoSEQ multiplex PCR, and TCRdb's table has in-frame clones only and misses some. This sample yields more than 2 million clones, of which 95% are seen a single time; 0.13% belongs to the top ten. The sequencing sample was made of naive CD4+ T cells sorted from blood. Subset defined: CD45RA+ positively selected. The receptors were gathered from a man between 18 and 35 years old in good health.

The chain combines TRBV7-9 with TRBJ2-1; D is undetermined. V was pared by 1 base and J by 3 bases, with 10 bases between. The CDR3 covers 15 residues. Germline V gene lookup returns CDR1 SEHNR and CDR2 FQNEAQ (reference sequence). The CDR3 loop is CASSLDGNGYNEQFF. In nucleotides, the CDR3 is TGTGCCAGCAGCTTAGATGGGAACGGCTACAATGAGCAGTTCTTC.

The genes are TRBV30 and TRBJ1-1; TRBD1 matches at 10 bases. V lost 2 bases and J lost 3; bases outside the gene matches: 3. The germline gives CDR1 GTSNPN, CDR2 SVGIG (reference sequence). The CDR3 length is 14 residues. The CDR3, as DNA: TGTGCCTGGAGTCGGGACAGGGGCTACACTGAAGCTTTCTTT. The encoded protein is CAWSRDRGYTEAFF.

V is TRBV6-1 and J is TRBJ2-1, with D possibly matching TRBD1 (7 bases). Deletions cut 8 bases from V and 7 bases from J, with 15 bases between. The germline V gene has CDR1 MNHNS and CDR2 SASEGT. This CDR3 is built from 13 residues. The CDR3 reads CASCGQAGNEQFF. The DNA for the CDR3 is TGTGCCAGCTGCGGACAGGCGGGGAATGAGCAGTTCTTC.

The chain recombines TRBV30 with TRBJ1-5, with D possibly being TRBD1 (5 bases). Germline CDR1 reads GTSNPN; CDR2 reads SVGIG (reference sequence). Deletions cut 1 base from V and 9 bases from J, with 10 bases between. The CDR3 runs 12 residues. CDR3: CAWSAHRGPQHF. CDR3 in DNA: TGTGCCTGGAGTGCCCATAGGGGGCCCCAGCATTTT.

This sequence joins TRBV10-1 and TRBJ1-5; no reliable D call. Germline V lookup: CDR1 WNHNN, CDR2 SYGVQD (reference sequence). V lost 2 bases and J lost 8, with 16 bases in between. There are 15 residues in the CDR3. The CDR3 DNA reads TGCGCCAGCAGTGAGATGACGGCCTCGTGTGAGCCCCAGCATTTT. This translates into CASSEMTASCEPQHF.

The chain combines TRBV6-6 with TRBJ2-7, with 7 bases fitting TRBD1. CDR1 is MNHNY and CDR2 is SVGAGI in the germline V gene (reference sequence). V was clipped by 6 bases and J by 5 bases; unmatched bases: 10. The CDR3 contains 14 residues. DNA of the CDR3: TGTGCCAGCAGCGGACAGGCTCCGTTCGACGAGCAGTACTTC. It encodes CASSGQAPFDEQYF.

CDR3 region: CASSFQRGGNNEQFF. CDR3 nucleotide sequence: TGTGCCAGCAGCTTTCAAAGAGGCGGGAACAATGAGCAGTTCTTC. The rearrangement joins TRBV7-9 to TRBJ2-1; D is perhaps TRBD2 (6 bases). This CDR3 is built from 15 residues. CDR1 is SEHNR and CDR2 is FQNEAQ in the germline V gene (reference sequence). The ends were cut back, 3 bases at V and 5 bases at J, with 14 bases in the middle.

The chain links TRBV11-3 to TRBJ2-7; 8 bases are a match to TRBD2. The CDR3 has 16 amino acids. J gave up 7 bases and V 0 bases, and 11 bases lay outside the gene matches. Germline CDR1 reads SGHNT; CDR2 reads YENEEA. CDR3 DNA sequence: TGTGCCAGCAGCTTAGAGGTACGACTAGCGCACGGTGAGCAGTACTTC. Protein product: CASSLEVRLAHGEQYF.

This rearrangement joins TRBV5-1 to TRBJ2-3; tentative D call: TRBD1 (6 bases). The CDR3 has 16 residues. Per germline, CDR1 SGHRS and CDR2 YFSETQ. The V gene lost 0 bases and the J gene lost 1 base, with 12 bases spanning the gap. CDR3: CASSLGDKGGTDTQYF. In nucleotides, the CDR3 is TGCGCCAGCAGCTTGGGGGACAAGGGAGGCACAGATACGCAGTATTTT.

The chain couples TRBV28 to TRBJ2-5, with TRBD1 as a possible D gene (5 bases). Trimming pared 5 bases from V and 1 base from J, leaving 14 bases between. The CDR3 has 15 residues. In germline, CDR1 is MDHEN, CDR2 SYDVKM. The DNA of the CDR3 is TGTGCCAGCAGTCCGCCCTACAGGTTCCAAGAGACCCAGTACTTC. Translating gives CASSPPYRFQETQYF.

The J gene is TRBJ2-3, the V gene TRBV5-1; weak D call: TRBD1 (6 bases). Germline V gene sequence: CDR1 SGHRS, CDR2 YFSETQ. Trimming took 0 bases from V and 1 from J, leaving 12 bases between them. The CDR3 covers 16 residues. The CDR3 spells CASSLVGPGGTDTQYF. CDR3 DNA sequence: TGCGCCAGCAGCTTGGTGGGGCCAGGGGGCACAGATACGCAGTATTTT.

The genes are TRBV5-1 and TRBJ2-5; TRBD2 matches 8 bases. The CDR3 is made up of 15 amino acids. The junction had 4 bases not matched to a gene; V was cut back by 1 base and J by 2 bases. Germline CDR1 reads SGHRS; CDR2 reads YFSETQ. CDR3 nucleotide sequence: TGCGCCAGCAGCTTGATCAGCGGGGGTCAAGAGACCCAGTACTTC. Its translation is CASSLISGGQETQYF.

CDR3 DNA sequence: TGTGCCAGCAGGGACGCAGGGGTCCGGGCGTATGGCTACACCTTC. It encodes CASRDAGVRAYGYTF. This chain links TRBV5-4 with TRBJ1-2; D possibly corresponds to TRBD1 (6 bases). CDR3 size: 15 residues. Germline lookup yields CDR1 SGHNT and CDR2 YYREEE (reference sequence). Trimming removed 5 bases from V and 5 bases from J, with 19 bases in between.

The chain has TRBV6-6 and TRBJ2-5, with a weak D call TRBD2 (6 bases). Germline CDR1 is MNHNY and CDR2 is SVGAGI (reference sequence). The CDR3 is 14 residues long. The V gene lost 5 bases and the J gene lost 4 bases, with 14 bases spanning the gap. Here the CDR3 reads CASSDPGLGETQYF. The CDR3 nucleotides are TGTGCCAGCAGTGATCCGGGACTCGGAGAGACCCAGTACTTC.

As to this clone: This may stem from a read error, because a much larger clone lies one nucleotide away. The chain joins TRBV7-2 to TRBJ1-2; TRBD1 aligns across 7 bases. The CDR3 totals 13 residues. Germline V lookup: CDR1 SGHTA, CDR2 FQGNSA. The J segment lost 7 bases and the V segment lost 4 bases, leaving 6 bases of the junction unmatched. CDR3 loop: CASSSRQGGGYTF. For the CDR3, the DNA is TGTGCCAGCAGCTCCCGACAGGGAGGTGGCTACACCTTC.

The J gene is TRBJ2-3, the V gene TRBV5-1, with 7 bases lining up with TRBD1. V shed 2 bases, J shed 0 bases, and the junction held 3 bases outside the gene matches. This CDR3 region has 15 residues. Looked up from germline, CDR1 is SGHRS and CDR2 is YFSETQ. CDR3 in DNA: TGCGCCAGCAGCTTCGGACAGGTTAGCACAGATACGCAGTATTTT. Protein product: CASSFGQVSTDTQYF.

The rearrangement uses TRBV7-9 and TRBJ2-1, with 11 bases identical to TRBD1. Losses at the gene ends were 3 bases for V and 5 bases for J; bases not matched to a gene: 6. The CDR3 runs to 16 residues. Germline V gene sequence: CDR1 SEHNR, CDR2 FQNEAQ (reference sequence). Written as DNA, the CDR3 is TGTGCCAGCAGCTTTCTAGGACAGGGGGCCCACAATGAGCAGTTCTTC. This codes for CASSFLGQGAHNEQFF.

The gene calls are TRBV5-1 and TRBJ1-6, with unresolved D. V was pared by 4 bases and J by 10 bases, with 15 bases between. Germline CDR1 and CDR2: SGHRS and YFSETQ. The CDR3 sequence is 14 residues long. In nucleotides, the CDR3 is TGCGCCAGCAGCCCGGAGGATATAAGGTCACCCCTCCACTTT. It codes for CASSPEDIRSPLHF.

V is TRBV7-9 and J is TRBJ1-2, with 7 bases identical to TRBD1. Germline V lookup: CDR1 SEHNR, CDR2 FQNEAQ (reference sequence). This CDR3 is 14 amino acids long. V gave up 5 bases and J gave up 4 bases; unmatched junction bases: 7. The CDR3 reads CASSPWGQRYGYTF. The CDR3 bases are TGTGCCAGCAGCCCGTGGGGACAGCGCTATGGCTACACCTTC.

As to this clone: The identical CDR3 is also encoded by other nucleotide sequences in the sample. The chain employs TRBV10-2 and TRBJ2-5; 7 bases line up with TRBD1. V gave up 3 bases and J gave up 5 bases; unmatched junction bases: 0. CDR1 and CDR2 (germline): WSHSY, SAAADI. CDR3 length: 12 amino acids. The CDR3 here is CASSEQGETQYF. The DNA of the CDR3 is TGCGCCAGCAGTGAACAGGGGGAGACCCAGTACTTC.

The chain is built from TRBV10-2 and TRBJ2-3, with a possible D match to TRBD1 (6 bases). This CDR3 region has 13 residues. V was shortened by 8 bases and J by 4 bases, with 13 bases between the two germline ends. Germline-derived CDR1 and CDR2 are WSHSY and SAAADI. The CDR3 coding sequence is TGCGCCAGCCGGGGCCCAGGGGCAGATACGCAGTATTTT. Translation gives CASRGPGADTQYF.

The genes are TRBV5-6 and TRBJ2-1; D is perhaps TRBD1 or TRBD2 (5 bases each). Germline V gene lookup returns CDR1 SGHDT and CDR2 YYEEEE. Trimming took 4 bases from V and 7 from J, leaving 21 bases between them. CDR3 size: 16 residues. The CDR3 DNA follows: TGTGCCAGCAGCCGAAGGGACCTAGGTAAGGCTAATGAGCAGTTCTTC. Protein: CASSRRDLGKANEQFF.

DNA for the CDR3: TGTGCCAGCAGCCGGCCAGGAGGCAACACTGAAGCTTTCTTT. It translates to CASSRPGGNTEAFF. The V and J genes are TRBV6-1 and TRBJ1-1, with unresolved D. The CDR3 has 14 residues. The V end was cut by 6 bases, the J end by 2 bases, with 13 bases between. Germline V gene data show CDR1 as MNHNS and CDR2 as SASEGT.

The chain recombines TRBV5-4 with TRBJ2-3; a possible D gene is TRBD2 (6 bases). The CDR3 spans 15 residues. The germline V gene has CDR1 SGHNT and CDR2 YYREEE (reference sequence). V dropped 4 bases and J dropped 1 base, with 13 bases sitting between them. The CDR3, as DNA: TGTGCCAGCAGCGGGGGACTGGGGGGCACAGATACGCAGTATTTT. The encoded protein is CASSGGLGGTDTQYF.

This sequence joins TRBV11-1 and TRBJ2-7, with 8 bases that match TRBD1. In germline, CDR1 is SGHAT, CDR2 FQDESV (reference sequence). This CDR3 is built from 12 residues. Losses at the gene ends were 8 bases for V and 5 bases for J; bases not matched to a gene: 5. CDR3 amino acids: CASAKTGDEQYF. The DNA for the CDR3 is TGTGCCAGCGCAAAGACAGGGGACGAGCAGTACTTC.

For this clone: Other DNA sequences in the sample encode the same CDR3. V usage is TRBV20-1 and J usage is TRBJ1-2; tentatively, D is TRBD1 (6 bases). The CDR3 sequence is 11 residues long. Germline lookup yields CDR1 DFQATT and CDR2 SNEGSKA (reference sequence). Trimming left V 6 bases short and J 3 bases short, with 8 bases between. The CDR3 DNA reads as TGCAGTGCCCGGACAGACTATGGCTACACCTTC. Translating gives CSARTDYGYTF.